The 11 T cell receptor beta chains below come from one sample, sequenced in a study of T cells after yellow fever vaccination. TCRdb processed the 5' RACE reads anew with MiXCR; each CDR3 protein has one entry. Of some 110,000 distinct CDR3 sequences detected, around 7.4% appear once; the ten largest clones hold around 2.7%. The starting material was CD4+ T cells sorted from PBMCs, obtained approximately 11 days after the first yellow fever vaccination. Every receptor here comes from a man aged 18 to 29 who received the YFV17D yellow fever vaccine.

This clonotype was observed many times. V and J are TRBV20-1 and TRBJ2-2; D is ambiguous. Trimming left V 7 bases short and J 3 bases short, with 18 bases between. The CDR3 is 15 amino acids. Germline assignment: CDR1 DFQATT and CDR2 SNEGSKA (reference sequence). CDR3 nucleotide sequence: TGCAGTGTTAGGCCCGGGCCTGGGGACACCGGGGAGCTGTTTTTT. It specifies CSVRPGPGDTGELFF.

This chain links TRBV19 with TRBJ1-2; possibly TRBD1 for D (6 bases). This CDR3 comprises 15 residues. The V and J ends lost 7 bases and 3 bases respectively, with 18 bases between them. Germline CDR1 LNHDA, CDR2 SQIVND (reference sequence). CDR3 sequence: CASNSNRAQDYGYTF. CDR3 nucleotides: TGTGCCAGTAACTCGAACAGGGCCCAGGACTATGGCTACACCTTC.

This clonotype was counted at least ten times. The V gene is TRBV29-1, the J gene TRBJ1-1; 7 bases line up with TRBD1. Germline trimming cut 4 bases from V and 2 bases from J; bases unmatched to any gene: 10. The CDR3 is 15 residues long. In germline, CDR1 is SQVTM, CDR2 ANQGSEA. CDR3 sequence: CSVVGTVGSNTEAFF. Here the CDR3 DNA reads TGCAGCGTTGTCGGGACAGTGGGGAGCAACACTGAAGCTTTCTTT.

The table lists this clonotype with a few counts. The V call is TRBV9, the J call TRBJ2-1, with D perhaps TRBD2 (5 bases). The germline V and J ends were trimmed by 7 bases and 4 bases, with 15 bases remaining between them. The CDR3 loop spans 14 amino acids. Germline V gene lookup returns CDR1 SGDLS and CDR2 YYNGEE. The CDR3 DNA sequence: TGTGCCAGCGGAGGATACAGCACTTACAATGAGCAGTTCTTC. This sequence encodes CASGGYSTYNEQFF.

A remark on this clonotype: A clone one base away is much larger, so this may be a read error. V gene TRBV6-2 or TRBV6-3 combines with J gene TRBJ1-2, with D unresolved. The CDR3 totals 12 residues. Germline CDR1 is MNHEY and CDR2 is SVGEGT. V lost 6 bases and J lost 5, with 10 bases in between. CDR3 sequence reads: CASSDWEYGYTF. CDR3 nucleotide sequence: TGTGCCAGCAGCGACTGGGAATATGGCTACACCTTC.

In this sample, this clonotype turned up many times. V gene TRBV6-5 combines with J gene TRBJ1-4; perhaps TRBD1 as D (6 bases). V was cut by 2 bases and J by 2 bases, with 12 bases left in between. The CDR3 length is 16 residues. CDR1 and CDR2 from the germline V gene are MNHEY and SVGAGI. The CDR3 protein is CASSYGRGITNEKLFF. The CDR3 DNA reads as TGTGCCAGCAGTTACGGCAGGGGTATCACTAATGAAAAACTGTTTTTT.

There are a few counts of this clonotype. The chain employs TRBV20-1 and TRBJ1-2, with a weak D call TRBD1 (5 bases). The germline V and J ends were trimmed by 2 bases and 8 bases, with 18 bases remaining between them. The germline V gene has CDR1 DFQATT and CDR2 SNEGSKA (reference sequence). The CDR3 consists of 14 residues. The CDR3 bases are TGCAGTGCTAGACATATGGGGGGAAAGGGAGGCTACACCTTC. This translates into CSARHMGGKGGYTF.

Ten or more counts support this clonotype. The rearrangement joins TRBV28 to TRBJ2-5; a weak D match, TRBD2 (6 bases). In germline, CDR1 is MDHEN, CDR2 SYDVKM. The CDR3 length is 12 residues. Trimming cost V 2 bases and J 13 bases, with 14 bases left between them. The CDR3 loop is CASSLAGLPGYF. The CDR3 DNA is TGTGCCAGCAGTTTAGCGGGGCTCCCGGGGTACTTC.

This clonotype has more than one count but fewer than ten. CDR3 protein: CASSSTLRGTDTQYF. In nucleotides, the CDR3 is TGTGCCAGCAGCTCCACTTTGCGGGGGACAGATACGCAGTATTTT. The chain recombines TRBV7-2 with TRBJ2-3, with 7 bases identical to TRBD2. The trim removed 4 bases at V and 3 bases at J, leaving 7 bases unmatched. CDR3 size: 15 residues. Germline CDR1 is SGHTA and CDR2 is FQGNSA.

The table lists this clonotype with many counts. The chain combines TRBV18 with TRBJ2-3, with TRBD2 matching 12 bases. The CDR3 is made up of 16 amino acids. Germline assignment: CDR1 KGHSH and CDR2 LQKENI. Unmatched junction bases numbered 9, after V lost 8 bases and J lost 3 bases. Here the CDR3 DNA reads TGTGCCAGCCGACCGACCGGACTAGCGGGGACAGATACGCAGTATTTT. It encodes CASRPTGLAGTDTQYF.

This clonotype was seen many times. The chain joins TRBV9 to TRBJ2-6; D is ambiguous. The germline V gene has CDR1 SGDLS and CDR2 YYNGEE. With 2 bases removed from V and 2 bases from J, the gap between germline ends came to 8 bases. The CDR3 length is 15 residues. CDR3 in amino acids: CASSVLRAGANVLTF. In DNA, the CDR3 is TGTGCCAGCAGCGTCCTACGCGCTGGGGCCAACGTCCTGACTTTC.